This entry is about one T cell receptor beta chain. Irradiated stimulators labeled with violet dye, about 200,000 in number, were plated with about 200,000 CFSE-labeled responders. Sorted cells were CFSE-low CD3+CD4+ or CD3+CD8+ proliferating responders. The source of the sample is a study of graft-versus-host responses after intestinal transplantation. For the study at large: The transplants performed in recipients were multivisceral, liver-intestinal, or isolated intestinal. Study-level points and caveats: Allografts of patients with graft-donor T cell macrochimerism showed high graft-versus-host to host-versus-graft clone ratios. Early post-transplant declines in HvG were associated with peak levels of circulating GvH clones.

The CDR3 has 18 residues. The ends were cut back, 0 bases at V and 7 bases at J, with 24 bases in the middle. The germline CDR1 and CDR2 sequences are LGHNA and YSLEER. The data were produced by immunoSEQ multiplex PCR, yet TCRdb's version contains in-frame clones alone and is incomplete. The table has about 7,000 clones, around a third seen once. The material sequenced was alloreactive CD8+ T cells from a mixed lymphocyte reaction culture, taken before transplantation. Sample subset: CFSE-low proliferating T cells sorted from approximately six-day pre-transplant mixed lymphocyte reaction (GvH or HvG direction). The receptor's source is a human patient who was an organ donor for intestinal transplantation. The chain employs TRBV4-3 and TRBJ1-1, with D maybe TRBD1 (5 bases). CDR3 DNA: TGCGCCAGCAGCCAAGAATGGGGGTGGGGAAAGGGAGAAGGTGAAGCTTTCTTT. The encoded protein is CASSQEWGWGKGEGEAFF.